These 29 T cell receptor beta chains originate from one sample sequenced in a study of blood T cells in healthy people across ages. Together with a sample-barcoded 5' primer, a J-beta primer mix was included in a second PCR lasting roughly 7 to 11 cycles. TCRdb fed the 5' RACE reads into MiXCR, producing one record per CDR3 protein. The sample includes some 1,800,000 distinct CDR3 sequences, around 42% seen only once; the top ten take 23%. The sequenced material came from blood. The receptor set was obtained from a human donor in good health.

As regards this clonotype: Since the CDR3 does not end with the conserved phenylalanine or tryptophan, this likely comes from a read error. This chain uses TRBV19 with TRBJ1-1; 12 bases are shared with TRBD1. Trimming cost V 4 bases and J 4 bases; bases outside gene matches: 13. The CDR3 loop spans 18 amino acids. Germline V CDR1 and CDR2: LNHDA, SQIVND (reference sequence). The CDR3 nucleotides read TGTGCCAGTAGTACGACCCGGGACAGGGGGCTGAGGGCCACTGAAGCTTTCTGT. The encoded protein is CASSTTRDRGLRATEAFC.

The table lists this clonotype with a few counts. The chain uses TRBV18 and TRBJ1-2, with no clear D. V was pared by 2 bases and J by 5 bases, with 9 bases between. This CDR3 is 13 amino acids long. Germline CDR1 reads KGHSH; CDR2 reads LQKENI. The CDR3 loop reads CASSPREKYGYTF. CDR3 sequence (DNA): TGTGCCAGCTCACCAAGGGAGAAGTATGGCTACACCTTC.

Details on this clonotype: At one end the junction does not follow the germline gene, possibly because of a read error. The CDR3 DNA reads TGCAGCGTTGTCGCAACAGATAGCACAGATATGCAGTATTTT. Its translation: CSVVATDSTDMQYF. V is TRBV29-1 and J is TRBJ2-3; D gene uncertain. Looked up from germline, CDR1 is SQVTM and CDR2 is ANQGSEA. This CDR3 is 14 amino acids long.

V and J are TRBV25-1 and TRBJ1-2; weak D call: TRBD1 (5 bases). There are 14 residues in the CDR3. Germline lookup yields CDR1 MGHDK and CDR2 SYGVNS. V was shortened by 6 bases and J by 7 bases, with 18 bases between the two germline ends. The CDR3 region has the DNA TGTGCCAGCAGCCTGGGACGGGGGAGACGTGGCTACACCTTC. Translated: CASSLGRGRRGYTF.

About this clonotype: The junction departs from the called germline gene at one end, perhaps through a read error. The chain couples TRBV19 to TRBJ2-3; D not certain. The CDR3 contains 16 residues. Per the germline V gene, CDR1 is LNHDA and CDR2 is SQIVND (reference sequence). The CDR3 DNA sequence: TGTGCCAGTAGTAATCTGAGGCAAACGGGCACAGATGCGCAGTATTTT. It yields the protein CASSNLRQTGTDAQYF.

The rearrangement uses TRBV29-1 and TRBJ1-1; D is ambiguous. In germline, CDR1 is SQVTM, CDR2 ANQGSEA. The CDR3 covers 13 residues. Trimming took off 5 bases at V and 2 bases at J, with 12 bases between the two ends. The CDR3 bases are TGCAGCGTTCGTATCTCACGAAACACTGAAGCTTTCTTT. Protein product: CSVRISRNTEAFF.

This clonotype was detected only a few times. The V and J genes are TRBV6-1 and TRBJ2-7, with 9 bases lining up with TRBD1. Trimming removed 2 bases from V and 1 base from J; junction bases left unmatched: 6. The CDR3 has 16 amino acids. Germline V gene lookup returns CDR1 MNHNS and CDR2 SASEGT. CDR3 residues: CASSETGGPRSYEQYF. The DNA for the CDR3 is TGTGCCAGCAGTGAAACAGGGGGCCCCCGTTCCTACGAGCAGTACTTC.

The chain links TRBV29-1 to TRBJ1-1; D is unresolved. V was pared by 8 bases and J by 0 bases, with 7 bases between. The CDR3 length is 11 residues. Germline V gene lookup returns CDR1 SQVTM and CDR2 ANQGSEA. CDR3 residues: CSTHMNTEAFF. The CDR3 DNA is TGCAGCACCCACATGAACACTGAAGCTTTCTTT.

The chain carries TRBV6-2 or TRBV6-3 and TRBJ1-1; TRBD1 might be the D (5 bases). Germline V CDR1 and CDR2: MNHEY, SVGEGT. This CDR3 has 14 residues. The V gene lost 2 bases and the J gene lost 4 bases, with 11 bases spanning the gap. CDR3: CASSYRDVGTEAFF. Here the CDR3 DNA reads TGTGCCAGCAGTTACCGGGACGTCGGCACTGAAGCTTTCTTT.

In DNA, the CDR3 is TGTGCCAGCAGCCAACGGTCTGAAGCTTTCTTT. It yields the protein CASSQRSEAFF. The chain combines TRBV3-1 with TRBJ1-1; no definite D call. CDR1 and CDR2 from the germline V gene are LGHDT and YNNKEL (reference sequence). V was shortened by 2 bases and J by 6 bases, with 4 bases between the two germline ends. The CDR3 is 11 residues long.

The chain employs TRBV25-1 and TRBJ1-2, with D maybe TRBD1 (5 bases). V shed 2 bases and J shed 3 bases, with 10 bases lying between them. The CDR3 is 14 residues long. Germline values: CDR1 MGHDK, CDR2 SYGVNS. The CDR3 sequence: CASSERGQHYGYTF. The DNA for the CDR3 is TGTGCCAGCAGTGAAAGGGGTCAGCACTATGGCTACACCTTC.

This clonotype was observed a handful of times. The J gene is TRBJ1-6, the V gene TRBV20-1; no clear D gene. The CDR3 has 13 residues. Trimming took 1 base from V and 9 from J, leaving 10 bases between them. Germline values: CDR1 DFQATT, CDR2 SNEGSKA (reference sequence). The CDR3 DNA reads as TGCAGTGCTAGAGGTGGGGAAGGTTCACCCCTCCACTTT. Amino acid sequence: CSARGGEGSPLHF.

This clonotype was picked up a small number of times. The chain couples TRBV20-1 to TRBJ2-3; TRBD2 matches 11 bases. The CDR3 spans 15 residues. CDR1 and CDR2 from the germline V gene are DFQATT and SNEGSKA (reference sequence). The CDR3 DNA reads TGCAGCACTAGAAGTAGCGGGGGGGACGCAGATACGCAGTATTTT. Amino acids: CSTRSSGGDADTQYF.

The sample holds a few counts of this clonotype. This chain uses TRBV12-3 or TRBV12-4 with TRBJ1-1; D ambiguous. This CDR3 comprises 12 residues. V dropped 8 bases and J dropped 1 base, with 8 bases sitting between them. The CDR3 is CASRERNTEAFF. DNA of the CDR3: TGTGCCAGCCGGGAGAGGAACACTGAAGCTTTCTTT.

This clonotype is a singleton in its sample. V gene TRBV5-1 combines with J gene TRBJ2-1, with D perhaps matching TRBD1 (6 bases). CDR3 size: 16 residues. Germline V gene sequence: CDR1 SGHRS, CDR2 YFSETQ. V dropped 4 bases and J dropped 2 bases, with 16 bases sitting between them. The CDR3 protein is CASSPGTKETYNEQFF. In DNA, the CDR3 is TGCGCCAGCAGCCCCGGGACAAAAGAGACCTACAATGAGCAGTTCTTC.

This clonotype was seen a few times. The rearrangement links TRBV6-6 to TRBJ1-1, with D perhaps matching TRBD1 (5 bases). This CDR3 has 15 residues. Germline CDR1 MNHNY, CDR2 SVGAGI (reference sequence). With 2 bases removed from V and 6 bases from J, the gap between germline ends came to 16 bases. CDR3 coding DNA: TGTGCCAGCAGTTACGGATCTGGGGCCCGTGCTGAAGCTTTCTTT. Translation: CASSYGSGARAEAFF.

This chain links TRBV29-1 with TRBJ1-2, with 9 bases aligning to TRBD1. This CDR3 is built from 19 residues. The V gene end was trimmed by 6 bases and the J gene end by 4 bases; junction bases not matched to a gene: 24. From germline, CDR1 is SQVTM and CDR2 ANQGSEA. This CDR3 is CSVMIQPSRDRDGGYGYTF. Written as DNA, the CDR3 is TGCAGCGTAATGATCCAACCGTCCCGGGACAGGGACGGGGGCTATGGCTACACCTTC.

The gene calls are TRBV4-1 and TRBJ2-3, with 8 nucleotides matching TRBD1. This CDR3 is built from 18 residues. Germline V gives CDR1 MGHRA, CDR2 YSYEKL. V lost 0 bases to trimming and J lost 0 bases; unmatched junction nucleotides: 8. CDR3 sequence (DNA): TGCGCCAGCAGCCAAGATTGGGGACAGGACCTGAGCACAGATACGCAGTATTTT. It encodes CASSQDWGQDLSTDTQYF.

Note on this clonotype: One end of the junction is discordant with germline, which a read error may explain. The J gene is TRBJ2-2, the V gene TRBV20-1, with 9 nucleotides matching TRBD2. The CDR3 sequence is 16 residues long. The V gene's germline CDR1 is DFQATT and CDR2 SNEGSKA (reference sequence). CDR3 nucleotide sequence: TGCAGTGCCCTCGGGCGGGGGGGCCGTATCACCGGGGAACTGTTTTTT. Translation: CSALGRGGRITGELFF.

This clonotype was seen more than once but under ten times. The V call is TRBV20-1, the J call TRBJ2-5; TRBD1 aligns across 7 bases. Germline CDR1 DFQATT, CDR2 SNEGSKA (reference sequence). J was trimmed by 5 bases and V by 5 bases; bases with no gene match: 8. The CDR3 has 13 amino acids. The CDR3 sequence: CSALYRGFETQYF. The CDR3 bases are TGCAGTGCTCTGTACAGGGGTTTCGAGACCCAGTACTTC.

This clonotype has only a few counts. This chain connects TRBV4-3 to TRBJ2-7, with TRBD1 as a possible D gene (6 bases). Germline V gene lookup returns CDR1 LGHNA and CDR2 YSLEER. The CDR3 is 15 amino acids. V was trimmed by 0 bases and J by 3 bases, leaving 12 bases between them. The CDR3 region has the DNA TGCGCCAGCAGCCAAGATTATCACAGGGACTACGAGCAGTACTTC. It is translated as CASSQDYHRDYEQYF.

This clonotype appeared a few times. The chain couples TRBV7-9 to TRBJ2-1; TRBD1 agrees at 7 bases. Trimming cost V 7 bases and J 6 bases; bases outside gene matches: 9. CDR3 length: 14 amino acids. Germline values: CDR1 SEHNR, CDR2 FQNEAQ (reference sequence). This CDR3 reads CASTTGQLSNEQFF. The CDR3 coding sequence is TGTGCCAGCACTACGGGACAGTTGAGCAATGAGCAGTTCTTC.

This clonotype has only a few counts. CDR3 sequence: CASSASRDSTYEQYF. In DNA, the CDR3 is TGTGCCAGCAGTGCCAGCCGGGACTCAACCTACGAGCAGTACTTC. The genes are TRBV6-1 and TRBJ2-7; D might be TRBD2 (6 bases). The germline CDR1 and CDR2 sequences are MNHNS and SASEGT. Trimming took 4 bases from V and 2 from J, leaving 15 bases between them. The CDR3 spans 15 residues.

The chain employs TRBV7-8 and TRBJ1-1; 7 bases are a match to TRBD1. There are 17 residues in the CDR3. J gave up 0 bases and V 5 bases, and 12 bases lay outside the gene matches. CDR1 is SGHVS and CDR2 is FQNEAQ in the germline V gene. This CDR3 is CASSIPQGGALNTEAFF. CDR3 DNA: TGTGCCAGCAGCATACCCCAGGGGGGCGCCTTGAACACTGAAGCTTTCTTT.

This clonotype has only a few counts. The chain has TRBV12-3 or TRBV12-4 and TRBJ2-3; D gene unclear. This CDR3 region has 13 residues. V lost 1 base and J 5 bases, leaving 7 bases between the germline ends. CDR3 DNA sequence: TGTGCCAGCAGTTTAGACTCTCGAGATACGCAGTATTTT. Translating gives CASSLDSRDTQYF.

This clonotype was counted a few times. The rearrangement links TRBV30 to TRBJ2-7; D uncertain. The germline V and J ends were trimmed by 5 bases and 7 bases, with 12 bases remaining between them. CDR1 and CDR2 from the germline V gene are GTSNPN and SVGIG (reference sequence). This CDR3 is built from 11 residues. Here the CDR3 DNA reads TGTGCCTGGGGTGATACGGTAGAGCAGTACTTC. It yields the protein CAWGDTVEQYF.

This clonotype has only a few counts. This CDR3 is CATSRDLGGLYDIQYF. The CDR3 DNA sequence: TGTGCCACCAGCAGAGATCTGGGGGGGCTGTATGACATTCAGTACTTC. The rearrangement joins TRBV15 to TRBJ2-4; a weak D match, TRBD2 (7 bases). The CDR3 contains 16 residues. Germline V gene sequence: CDR1 LNHNV, CDR2 YYDKDF (reference sequence). V lost 0 bases to trimming and J lost 8 bases, with 17 bases between them.

The J gene is TRBJ2-5, the V gene TRBV6-2 or TRBV6-3; D possibly corresponds to TRBD2 (5 bases). This CDR3 is built from 14 residues. V shed 7 bases and J shed 1 base, with 13 bases lying between them. In germline, CDR1 is MNHEY, CDR2 SVGEGT. Here the CDR3 reads CASKRERAQETQYF. CDR3 in DNA: TGTGCCAGCAAAAGGGAGAGGGCCCAAGAGACCCAGTACTTC.

The chain links TRBV5-1 to TRBJ1-2; D call uncertain. The CDR3 is made up of 15 amino acids. The germline V and J ends were trimmed by 2 bases and 5 bases, with 16 bases remaining between them. The V gene's germline CDR1 is SGHRS and CDR2 YFSETQ. The CDR3: CASSLGQAERYGYTF. CDR3 DNA sequence: TGCGCCAGCAGCTTAGGGCAGGCTGAGAGGTATGGCTACACCTTC.